The rows below give T cell receptor beta chains drawn from one sample of a study of cytomegalovirus exposure and HLA in healthy donors. Here immunoSEQ multiplex PCR was the method, and the copy in TCRdb shows in-frame clones only, minus some. The sample has about 180,000 clones; roughly 80% are singletons. The specimen was PBMCs. The receptor source for this set is a man in his 60s in good health and CMV-seronegative. The CDR3 runs from the conserved cysteine through the conserved F or W. D genes are given only for firm matches. The size field is filled for only some rows; it gives once, few, many or a size class.

clone size	CDR3 length	V gene	J gene	D gene	CDR3 protein	CDR3 DNA
few	18	TRBV28	TRBJ2-7	TRBD2	CASSPVGLAGGQSYEQYF	TGTGCCAGCAGCCCCGTGGGACTAGCGGGAGGGCAATCCTACGAGCAGTACTTC
.	11	TRBV20-1	TRBJ2-7	.	CSARGSGEQYF	TGCAGTGCTAGAGGTAGTGGCGAGCAGTACTTC
.	13	TRBV7-8	TRBJ1-5	.	CASSPGSNQPQHF	TGTGCCAGCAGCCCGGGGTCCAATCAGCCCCAGCATTTT
.	16	TRBV5-3	TRBJ1-5	.	CARSLGFGRTNQPQHF	TGTGCCAGAAGCTTGGGTTTCGGCAGGACAAATCAGCCCCAGCATTTT
.	15	TRBV6-5	TRBJ2-1	TRBD2	CASRPLAGVPNEQFF	TGTGCCAGCAGGCCCCTAGCGGGAGTACCCAATGAGCAGTTCTTC
.	16	TRBV18	TRBJ2-7	.	CASSPPLGQPIYEQYF	TGTGCCAGCTCTCCTCCACTTGGACAGCCAATCTACGAGCAGTACTTC
.	16	TRBV21-1	TRBJ1-4	.	CASSQDGGSGGEKLFF	TGTGCCAGCAGCCAAGATGGGGGGAGTGGCGGTGAAAAACTGTTTTTT
.	10	TRBV2	TRBJ2-7	.	CASSQYEQYF	TGTGCCAGCAGCCAGTACGAGCAGTACTTC
.	17	TRBV13	TRBJ1-1	TRBD1	CASSSDRGLGGNTEAFF	TGTGCCAGCAGCTCGGACAGGGGGCTGGGCGGGAACACTGAAGCTTTCTTT
few	15	TRBV12-2	TRBJ2-1	.	CASRLGGGANNEQFF	TGTGCAAGTCGCTTAGGGGGCGGGGCGAACAATGAGCAGTTCTTC
few	14	TRBV4-2	TRBJ2-1	.	CASSQGDSRELQFF	TGTGCCAGCAGCCAGGGGGACAGTCGGGAGTTACAGTTCTTC
.	14	TRBV6-4	TRBJ1-2	TRBD1	CASSERQGAPGYTF	TGTGCCAGCAGTGAGAGACAGGGGGCTCCCGGCTACACCTTC
.	15	TRBV27	TRBJ1-1	.	CASSSNRAGNTEAFF	TGTGCCAGCAGCAGCAACAGGGCGGGGAACACTGAAGCTTTCTTT
.	15	TRBV5-4	TRBJ1-1	.	CASSRGTLANTEAFF	TGTGCCAGCAGCCGAGGCACGTTGGCGAACACTGAAGCTTTCTTT
.	16	TRBV5-6	TRBJ2-3	TRBD2	CASSIPSGASTDTQYF	TGTGCCAGCAGCATCCCGAGCGGGGCTAGCACAGATACGCAGTATTTT
.	12	TRBV30	TRBJ1-2	.	CAWSARQDGYTF	TGTGCCTGGAGTGCCCGACAGGATGGCTACACCTTC
.	14	TRBV7-8	TRBJ2-7	TRBD1	CASSLTGTAHEQYF	TGTGCCAGCAGCTTAACCGGGACAGCCCACGAGCAGTACTTC
.	17	TRBV4-2	TRBJ2-3	TRBD2	CASSLGTSGRVSDTQYF	TGTGCCAGCAGCCTCGGGACTAGCGGGAGAGTTTCAGATACGCAGTATTTT
.	15	TRBV5-8	TRBJ1-1	.	CASSPGLRINTEAFF	TGTGCCAGCAGCCCAGGTCTTAGGATCAACACTGAAGCTTTCTTT
.	16	TRBV7-9	TRBJ2-2	TRBD1	CASSLAGRGKTGELFF	TGTGCCAGCAGCTTAGCAGGCAGGGGGAAAACCGGGGAGCTGTTTTTT
.	17	TRBV5-1	TRBJ2-1	TRBD2	CASSLPEMAGGGNEQFF	TGCGCCAGCAGCTTGCCGGAAATGGCGGGGGGCGGCAATGAGCAGTTCTTC
.	11	TRBV2	TRBJ2-1	.	CASGGNNEQFF	TGTGCCAGCGGGGGGAACAATGAGCAGTTCTTC
.	14	TRBV2	TRBJ2-7	TRBD1	CASSLGQGGYEQYF	TGTGCCAGCAGTCTGGGACAGGGAGGATACGAGCAGTACTTC
few	14	TRBV10-3	TRBJ1-1	.	CASRAPGGDTEAFF	TGTGCCAGCAGGGCGCCAGGAGGGGACACTGAAGCTTTCTTT
.	14	TRBV30	TRBJ2-7	TRBD1	CAGGKDRRPYEQYF	TGTGCCGGAGGAAAGGACAGGCGGCCCTACGAGCAGTACTTC
.	12	TRBV28	TRBJ1-2	.	CASSTLNYGYTF	TGTGCCAGCAGTACTCTGAACTATGGCTACACCTTC
.	15	TRBV2	TRBJ2-7	.	CASTTTRLGGYEQYF	TGTGCCAGCACCACGACCAGGTTAGGGGGCTACGAGCAGTACTTC
.	11	TRBV29-1	TRBJ1-2	.	CSVDKPYGYTF	TGCAGCGTGGACAAACCCTATGGCTACACCTTC
.	16	TRBV5-8	TRBJ1-5	.	CASSLKLRRGYQPQHF	TGTGCCAGCAGCTTGAAGTTGCGCAGGGGCTACCAGCCCCAGCATTTT
.	14	TRBV6-1	TRBJ2-7	TRBD2	CASREGGANYEQYF	TGTGCCAGCCGGGAGGGTGGGGCGAATTACGAGCAGTACTTC
.	15	TRBV6-5	TRBJ1-1	TRBD1	CASGRQGRKDTEAFF	TGTGCCAGCGGAAGACAGGGCCGTAAAGACACTGAAGCTTTCTTT
.	17	TRBV7-9	TRBJ2-7	.	CASSLGLGQGGFYEQYF	TGTGCCAGCAGCTTAGGATTAGGCCAAGGAGGATTCTACGAGCAGTACTTC
.	15	TRBV25-1	TRBJ1-5	TRBD1	CASSESGQGHQPQHF	TGTGCCAGCAGTGAATCTGGACAGGGGCATCAGCCCCAGCATTTT
.	17	TRBV19	TRBJ1-6	.	CASSGRIAADLNSPLHF	TGTGCCAGTAGTGGGCGAATAGCGGCCGACCTTAATTCACCCCTCCACTTT
.	16	TRBV5-4	TRBJ2-2	.	CASSSPSARNTGELFF	TGTGCCAGCAGCTCCCCGAGCGCCAGGAACACCGGGGAGCTGTTTTTT
.	15	TRBV5-4	TRBJ1-4	TRBD1	CASSATGGSNEKLFF	TGTGCCAGCAGCGCGACAGGGGGTTCGAATGAAAAACTGTTTTTT
.	12	TRBV27	TRBJ2-3	.	CASRFGTDTQYF	TGTGCCAGCAGATTCGGCACAGATACGCAGTATTTT
.	18	TRBV4-3	TRBJ2-2	TRBD1	CASSQEIGSDRDTGELFF	TGCGCCAGCAGCCAAGAAATTGGTTCGGACAGGGACACCGGGGAGCTGTTTTTT
.	13	TRBV27	TRBJ2-2	TRBD1	CASKQGVDGELFF	TGTGCCAGCAAACAGGGGGTTGACGGGGAGCTGTTTTTT
.	18	TRBV12-5	TRBJ1-1	.	CASGLDSRVQGMNTEAFF	TGTGCTAGTGGTTTGGACTCCAGGGTCCAGGGCATGAACACTGAAGCTTTCTTT
.	14	TRBV9	TRBJ1-2	.	CASSVVEDRNGYTF	TGTGCCAGCAGCGTAGTGGAGGATAGGAATGGCTACACCTTC
.	16	TRBV6-5	TRBJ2-5	TRBD2	CASSYSTSGRAETQYF	TGTGCCAGCAGTTACTCGACTAGCGGGAGGGCAGAGACCCAGTACTTC
.	13	TRBV10-2	TRBJ2-5	.	CASRRGGGETQYF	TGCGCCAGCAGACGGGGAGGGGGAGAGACCCAGTACTTC
.	16	TRBV10-3	TRBJ2-3	TRBD2	CAISEAQRGDTDTQYF	TGTGCCATCAGTGAGGCACAACGGGGGGACACAGATACGCAGTATTTT
.	20	TRBV9	TRBJ2-2	TRBD2	CASSVDPREASGMNTGELFF	TGTGCCAGCAGCGTAGATCCCAGGGAGGCTAGCGGGATGAACACCGGGGAGCTGTTTTTT
.	13	TRBV6-1	TRBJ1-5	.	CASRTRPAGPQHF	TGTGCCAGCAGGACCCGACCTGCGGGGCCCCAGCATTTT